There are a few counts of the clone carrying this TCR beta chain. The antigen is undetermined. Germline CDR1 reads SEHNR; CDR2 reads FQNEAQ (reference sequence). The length of the CDR3 is 16 residues. The V end lost 5 bases, the J end lost 0 bases, and 15 bases lay between the germline ends. The sample is drawn from a study of response to subunit inactivated influenza vaccine. Study-wide points: Seasonal influenza vaccination, on each occasion, was suggested by the authors to recruit few new T cells.

TCRdb re-derived calls from the RT-PCR reads in MiXCR, one entry per CDR3 protein. The sample has 400,000 to 650,000 distinct CDR3 sequences; around 7.9% are singletons. This sequence originates from a man between 50 and 75 years old who received an inactivated influenza vaccine. The material sequenced was PBMCs from blood, taken around 25 months after vaccination. The chain uses TRBV7-9 and TRBJ2-3; D remains unclear. The CDR3 DNA sequence: TGTGCCAGCAGCCCCCCCGCAGGCTCTAGCACAGATACGCAGTATTTT. This encodes CASSPPAGSSTDTQYF.